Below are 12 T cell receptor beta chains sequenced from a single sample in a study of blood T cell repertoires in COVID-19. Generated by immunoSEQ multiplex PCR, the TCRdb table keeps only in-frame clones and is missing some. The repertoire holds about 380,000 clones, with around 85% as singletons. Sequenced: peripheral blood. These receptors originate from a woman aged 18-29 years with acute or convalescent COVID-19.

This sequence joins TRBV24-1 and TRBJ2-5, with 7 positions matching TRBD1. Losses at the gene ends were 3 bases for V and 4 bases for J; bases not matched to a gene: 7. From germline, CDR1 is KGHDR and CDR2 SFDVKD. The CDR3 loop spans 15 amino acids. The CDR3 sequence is CATSDGRGGRETQYF. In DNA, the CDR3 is TGTGCCACCAGTGATGGGCGAGGGGGCCGAGAGACCCAGTACTTC.

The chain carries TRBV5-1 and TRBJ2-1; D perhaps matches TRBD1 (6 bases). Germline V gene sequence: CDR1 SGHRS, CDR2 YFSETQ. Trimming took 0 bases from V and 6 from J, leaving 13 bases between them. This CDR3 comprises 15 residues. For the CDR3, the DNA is TGCGCCAGCAGCTTGGAGGACAGTCGTTCCAATGAGCAGTTCTTC. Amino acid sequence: CASSLEDSRSNEQFF.

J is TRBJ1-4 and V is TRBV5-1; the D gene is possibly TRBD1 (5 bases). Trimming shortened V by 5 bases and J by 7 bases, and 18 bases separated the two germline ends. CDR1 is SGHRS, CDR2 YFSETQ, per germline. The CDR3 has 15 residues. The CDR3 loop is CASSSLGGEGEKLFF. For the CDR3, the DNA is TGCGCCAGCAGTTCGCTGGGGGGAGAGGGTGAAAAACTGTTTTTT.

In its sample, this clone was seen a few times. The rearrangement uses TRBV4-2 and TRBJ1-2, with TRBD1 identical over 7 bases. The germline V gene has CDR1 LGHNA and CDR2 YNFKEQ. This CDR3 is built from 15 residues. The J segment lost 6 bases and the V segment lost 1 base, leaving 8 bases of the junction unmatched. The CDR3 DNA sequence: TGTGCCAGCAGCCAAGGGGACAGCCGGGGGAATGGCTACACCTTC. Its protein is CASSQGDSRGNGYTF.

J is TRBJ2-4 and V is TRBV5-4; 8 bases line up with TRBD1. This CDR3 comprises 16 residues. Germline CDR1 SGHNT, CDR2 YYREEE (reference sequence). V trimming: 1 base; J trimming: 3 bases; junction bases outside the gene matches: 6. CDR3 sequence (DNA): TGTGCCAGCAGCTTGAGACAGGGGACGGTCAAAAACATTCAGTACTTC. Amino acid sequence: CASSLRQGTVKNIQYF. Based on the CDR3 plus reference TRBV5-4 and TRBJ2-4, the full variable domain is ETGVTQSPTHLIKTRGQQVTLRCSSQSGHNTVSWYQQALGQGPQFIFQYYREEENGRGNFPPRFSGLQFPNYSSELNVNALELDDSALYLCASSLRQGTVKNIQYFGAGTRLSVL.

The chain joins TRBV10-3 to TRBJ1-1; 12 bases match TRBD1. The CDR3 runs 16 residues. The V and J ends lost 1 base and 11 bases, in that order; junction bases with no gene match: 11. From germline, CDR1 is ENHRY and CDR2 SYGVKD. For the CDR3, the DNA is TGTGCCATCAGTGAGTGGGTGGGACAGGGGGCTGTCGAGGCTTTCTTT. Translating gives CAISEWVGQGAVEAFF.

CDR3 DNA: TGTGCCAGCAGCTTAAGAACAGGGTGGGTGTCCACCGGGGAGCTGTTTTTT. This encodes CASSLRTGWVSTGELFF. The gene calls are TRBV11-2 and TRBJ2-2; D is possibly TRBD1 (6 bases). Deletions cut 2 bases from V and 4 bases from J, with 17 bases between. Germline V gene data show CDR1 as SGHAT and CDR2 as FQNNGV. The CDR3 consists of 17 residues.

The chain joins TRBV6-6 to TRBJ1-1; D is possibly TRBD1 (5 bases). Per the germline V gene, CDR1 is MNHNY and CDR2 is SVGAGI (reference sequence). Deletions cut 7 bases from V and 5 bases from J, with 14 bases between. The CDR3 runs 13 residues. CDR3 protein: CASTNGGWTEAFF. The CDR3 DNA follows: TGTGCCAGCACCAACGGGGGATGGACTGAAGCTTTCTTT.

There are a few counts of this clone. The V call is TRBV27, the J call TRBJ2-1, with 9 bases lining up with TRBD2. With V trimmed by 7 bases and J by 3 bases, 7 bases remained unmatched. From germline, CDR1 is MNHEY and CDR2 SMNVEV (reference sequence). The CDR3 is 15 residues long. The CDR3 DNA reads TGTGCCAGCACCCCCGGGACTAGCTACTACAATGAGCAGTTCTTC. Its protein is CASTPGTSYYNEQFF.

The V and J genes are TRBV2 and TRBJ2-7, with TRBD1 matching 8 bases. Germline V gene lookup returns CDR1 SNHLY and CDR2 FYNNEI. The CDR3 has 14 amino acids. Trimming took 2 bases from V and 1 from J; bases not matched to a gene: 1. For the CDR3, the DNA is TGTGCCAGCAGTGAACAGGGGGCATCCTACGAGCAGTACTTC. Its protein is CASSEQGASYEQYF.

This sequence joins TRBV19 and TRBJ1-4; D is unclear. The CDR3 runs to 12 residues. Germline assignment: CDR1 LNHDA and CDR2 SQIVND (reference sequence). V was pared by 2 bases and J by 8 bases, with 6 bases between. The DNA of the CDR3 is TGTGCCAGTAGTATAAGCGGCGAAAAACTGTTTTTT. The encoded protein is CASSISGEKLFF.

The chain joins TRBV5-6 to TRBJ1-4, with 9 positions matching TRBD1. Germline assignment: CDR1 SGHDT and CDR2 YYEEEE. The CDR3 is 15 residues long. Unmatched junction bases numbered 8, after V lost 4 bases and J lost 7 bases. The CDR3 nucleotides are TGTGCCAGCAGCGCGGGGACAGGGAGGATTGAAAAACTGTTTTTT. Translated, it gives CASSAGTGRIEKLFF.